The clone carrying this T cell receptor beta chain was seen a handful of times. Losses at the gene ends were 0 bases for V and 8 bases for J; bases not matched to a gene: 11. The length of the CDR3 is 16 residues. Per the germline V gene, CDR1 is SGHRS and CDR2 is YFSETQ. Primers included in the PCR were 60 Vbeta and 13 Jbeta primers. TCRdb's table, derived via immunoSEQ multiplex PCR, lists solely in-frame clones and lacks some. This sample has 95,000 to 150,000 clones, with 66% found just once. These data are taken from a study of cytomegalovirus exposure and HLA in healthy donors. The origin of this receptor is a young man in good health and CMV-seronegative. This chain joins TRBV5-1 and TRBJ2-1; 7 bases are shared with TRBD2. Source material: PBMCs. The DNA for the CDR3 is TGCGCCAGCAGCTTGGAAGAGCGGGGCCGGAGCGATGAGCAGTTCTTC. Protein product: CASSLEERGRSDEQFF.